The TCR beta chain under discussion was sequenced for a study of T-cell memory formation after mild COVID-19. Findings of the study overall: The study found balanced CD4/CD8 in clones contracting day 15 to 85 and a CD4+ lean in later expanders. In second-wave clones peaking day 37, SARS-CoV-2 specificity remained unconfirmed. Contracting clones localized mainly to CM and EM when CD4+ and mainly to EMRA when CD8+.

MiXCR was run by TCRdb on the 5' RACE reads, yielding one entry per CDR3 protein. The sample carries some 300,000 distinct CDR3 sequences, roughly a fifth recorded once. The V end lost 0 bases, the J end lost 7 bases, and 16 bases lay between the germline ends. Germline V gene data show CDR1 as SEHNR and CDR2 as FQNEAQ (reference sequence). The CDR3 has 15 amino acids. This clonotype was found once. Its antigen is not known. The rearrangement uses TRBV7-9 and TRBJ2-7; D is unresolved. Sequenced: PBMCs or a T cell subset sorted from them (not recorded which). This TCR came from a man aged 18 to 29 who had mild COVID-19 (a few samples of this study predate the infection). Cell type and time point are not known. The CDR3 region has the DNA TGTGCCAGCAGCTTAGCTGTCGGACCTGCGGTTGAGCAGTACTTC. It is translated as CASSLAVGPAVEQYF.